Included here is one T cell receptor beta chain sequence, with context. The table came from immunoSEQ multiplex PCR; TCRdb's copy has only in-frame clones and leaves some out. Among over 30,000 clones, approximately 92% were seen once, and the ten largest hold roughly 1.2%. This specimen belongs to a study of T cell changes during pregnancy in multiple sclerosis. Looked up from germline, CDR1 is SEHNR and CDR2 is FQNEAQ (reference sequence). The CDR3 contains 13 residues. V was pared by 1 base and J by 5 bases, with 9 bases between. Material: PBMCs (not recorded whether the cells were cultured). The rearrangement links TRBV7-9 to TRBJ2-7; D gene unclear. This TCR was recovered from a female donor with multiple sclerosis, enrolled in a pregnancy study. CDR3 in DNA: TGTGCCAGCAGCTTAGGGGAATCGAACGAGCAGTACTTC. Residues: CASSLGESNEQYF.